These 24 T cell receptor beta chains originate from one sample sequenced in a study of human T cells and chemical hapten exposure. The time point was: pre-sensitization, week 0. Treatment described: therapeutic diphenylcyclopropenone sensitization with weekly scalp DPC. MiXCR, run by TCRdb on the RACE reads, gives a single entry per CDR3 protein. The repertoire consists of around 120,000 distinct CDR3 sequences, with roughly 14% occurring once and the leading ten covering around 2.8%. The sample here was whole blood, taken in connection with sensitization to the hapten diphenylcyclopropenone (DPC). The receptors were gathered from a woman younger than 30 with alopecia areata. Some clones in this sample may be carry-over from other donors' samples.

The DNA for the CDR3 is TGTGCCAGCAGTCTGGACAGGAAAGGTAACACTGAAGCTTTCTTT. Protein sequence: CASSLDRKGNTEAFF. This chain connects TRBV12-3 or TRBV12-4 to TRBJ1-1; 7 bases fit TRBD1. The CDR3 sequence is 15 residues long. With V trimmed by 5 bases and J by 2 bases, 8 bases remained unmatched.

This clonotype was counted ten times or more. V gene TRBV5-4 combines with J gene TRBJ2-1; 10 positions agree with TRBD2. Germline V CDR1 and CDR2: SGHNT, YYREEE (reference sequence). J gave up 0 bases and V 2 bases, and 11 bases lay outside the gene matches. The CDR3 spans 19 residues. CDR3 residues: CASSFGGGSSGSSYNEQFF. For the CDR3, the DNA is TGTGCCAGCAGCTTTGGGGGTGGGTCTAGCGGGAGCTCCTACAATGAGCAGTTCTTC.

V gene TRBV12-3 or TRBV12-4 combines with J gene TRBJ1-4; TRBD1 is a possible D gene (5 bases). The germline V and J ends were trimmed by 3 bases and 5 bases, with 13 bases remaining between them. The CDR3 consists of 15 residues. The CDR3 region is CASSFWGGANEKLFF. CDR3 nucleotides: TGTGCCAGCAGTTTTTGGGGGGGAGCCAATGAAAAACTGTTTTTT.

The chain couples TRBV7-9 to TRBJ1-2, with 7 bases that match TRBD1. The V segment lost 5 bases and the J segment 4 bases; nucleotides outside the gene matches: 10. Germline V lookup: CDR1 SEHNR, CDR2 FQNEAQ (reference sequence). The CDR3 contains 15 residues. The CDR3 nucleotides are TGTGCCAGCAGCCGACAGGCGGGACAGACCTATGGCTACACCTTC. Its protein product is CASSRQAGQTYGYTF.

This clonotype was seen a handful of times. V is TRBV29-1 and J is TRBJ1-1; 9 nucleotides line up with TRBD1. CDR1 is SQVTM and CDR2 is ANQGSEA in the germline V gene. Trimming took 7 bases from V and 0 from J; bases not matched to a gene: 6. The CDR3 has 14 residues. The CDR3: CSGDRGGMNTEAFF. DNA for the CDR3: TGCAGCGGTGACAGGGGGGGGATGAACACTGAAGCTTTCTTT.

The CDR3 here is CASSPLDRGPLYSNQPQHF. The DNA of the CDR3 is TGTGCCAGCAGCCCGTTGGACAGGGGGCCTCTTTATAGCAATCAGCCCCAGCATTTT. The chain employs TRBV7-6 and TRBJ1-5, with TRBD1 matching over 11 bases. After removal of 5 bases from V and 0 bases from J, the junction contained 12 bases not matched to a gene. The CDR3 contains 19 residues. Germline loops: CDR1 SGHVS, CDR2 FNYEAQ.

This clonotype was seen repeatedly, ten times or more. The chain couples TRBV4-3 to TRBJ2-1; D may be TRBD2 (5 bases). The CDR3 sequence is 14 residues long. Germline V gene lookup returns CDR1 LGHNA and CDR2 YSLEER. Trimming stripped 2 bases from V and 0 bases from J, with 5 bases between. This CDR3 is CASSQTSSYNEQFF. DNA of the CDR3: TGCGCCAGCAGCCAAACTAGCTCCTACAATGAGCAGTTCTTC.

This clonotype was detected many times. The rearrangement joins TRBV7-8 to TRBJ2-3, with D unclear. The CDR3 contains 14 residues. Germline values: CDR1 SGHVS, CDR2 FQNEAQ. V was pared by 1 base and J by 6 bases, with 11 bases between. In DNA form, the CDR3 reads TGTGCCAGCAGCTTAGAACGTATATGGGATACGCAGTATTTT. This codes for CASSLERIWDTQYF.

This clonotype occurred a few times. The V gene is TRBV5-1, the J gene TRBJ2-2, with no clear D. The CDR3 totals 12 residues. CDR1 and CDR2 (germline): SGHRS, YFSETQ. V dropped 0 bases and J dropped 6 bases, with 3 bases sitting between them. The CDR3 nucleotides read TGCGCCAGCAGCTTGGATGCCGGGGAGCTGTTTTTT. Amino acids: CASSLDAGELFF. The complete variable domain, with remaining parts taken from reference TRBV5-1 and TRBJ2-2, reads KAGVTQTPRYLIKTRGQQVTLSCSPISGHRSVSWYQQTPGQGLQFLFEYFSETQRNKGNFPGRFSGRQFSNSRSEMNVSTLELGDSALYLCASSLDAGELFFGEGSRLTVL.

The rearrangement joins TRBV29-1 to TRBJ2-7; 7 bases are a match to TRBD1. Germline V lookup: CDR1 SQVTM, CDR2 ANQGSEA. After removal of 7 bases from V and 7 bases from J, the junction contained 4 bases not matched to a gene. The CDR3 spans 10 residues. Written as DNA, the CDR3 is TGCAGCGGCGCGGACAGGGAGCAGTACTTC. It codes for CSGADREQYF.

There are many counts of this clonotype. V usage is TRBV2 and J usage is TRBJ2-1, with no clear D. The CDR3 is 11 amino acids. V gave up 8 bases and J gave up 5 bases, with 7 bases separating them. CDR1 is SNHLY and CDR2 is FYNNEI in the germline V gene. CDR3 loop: CASLYHNEQFF. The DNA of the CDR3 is TGTGCCAGCTTATACCACAATGAGCAGTTCTTC.

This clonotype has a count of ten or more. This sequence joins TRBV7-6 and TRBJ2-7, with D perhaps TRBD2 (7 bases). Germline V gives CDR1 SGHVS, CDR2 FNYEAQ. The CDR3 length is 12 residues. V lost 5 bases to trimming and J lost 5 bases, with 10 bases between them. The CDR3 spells CASSPGGHEQYF. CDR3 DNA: TGTGCCAGCAGCCCCGGGGGGCACGAGCAGTACTTC.

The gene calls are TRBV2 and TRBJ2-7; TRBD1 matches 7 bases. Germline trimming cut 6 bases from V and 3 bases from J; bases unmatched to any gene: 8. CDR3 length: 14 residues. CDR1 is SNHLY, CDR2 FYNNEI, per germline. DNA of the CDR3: TGTGCCAGCAGGGGCCTGAGGGGGCGCTACGAGCAGTACTTC. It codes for CASRGLRGRYEQYF. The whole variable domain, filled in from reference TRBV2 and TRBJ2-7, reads EPEVTQTPSHQVTQMGQEVILRCVPISNHLYFYWYRQILGQKVEFLVSFYNNEISEKSEIFDDQFSVERPDGSNFTLKIRSTKLEDSAMYFCASRGLRGRYEQYFGPGTRLTVT.

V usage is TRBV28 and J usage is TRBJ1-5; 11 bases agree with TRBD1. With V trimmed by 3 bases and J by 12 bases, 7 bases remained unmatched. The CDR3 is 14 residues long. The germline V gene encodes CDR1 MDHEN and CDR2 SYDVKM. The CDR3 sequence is CASSLGQGGHSQHF. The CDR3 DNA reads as TGTGCCAGCAGTTTGGGACAGGGGGGACATAGCCAGCATTTT.

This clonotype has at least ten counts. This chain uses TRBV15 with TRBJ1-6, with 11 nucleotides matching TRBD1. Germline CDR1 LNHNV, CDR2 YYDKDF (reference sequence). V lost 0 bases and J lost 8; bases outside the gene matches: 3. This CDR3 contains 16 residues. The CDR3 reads CATSRDLGQGDSPLHF. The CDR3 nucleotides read TGTGCCACCAGCAGAGATTTGGGACAGGGGGATTCACCCCTCCACTTT. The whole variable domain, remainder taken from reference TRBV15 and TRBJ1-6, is DAMVIQNPRYQVTQFGKPVTLSCSQTLNHNVMYWYQQKSSQAPKLLFHYYDKDFNNEADTPDNFQSRRPNTSFCFLDIRSPGLGDTAMYLCATSRDLGQGDSPLHFGNGTRLTVT.

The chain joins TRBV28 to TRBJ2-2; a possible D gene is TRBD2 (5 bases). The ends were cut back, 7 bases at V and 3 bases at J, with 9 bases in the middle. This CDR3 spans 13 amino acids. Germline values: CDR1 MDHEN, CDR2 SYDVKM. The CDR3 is CASTLRDTGELFF. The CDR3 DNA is TGTGCCAGCACCCTGCGGGACACCGGGGAGCTGTTTTTT.

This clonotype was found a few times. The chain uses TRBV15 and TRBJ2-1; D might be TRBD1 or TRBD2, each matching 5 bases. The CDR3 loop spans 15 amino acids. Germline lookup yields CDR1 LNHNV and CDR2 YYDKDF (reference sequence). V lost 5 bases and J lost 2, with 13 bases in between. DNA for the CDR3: TGTGCCACCAGCCCCGTCGGGACCCCCTACAATGAGCAGTTCTTC. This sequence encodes CATSPVGTPYNEQFF.

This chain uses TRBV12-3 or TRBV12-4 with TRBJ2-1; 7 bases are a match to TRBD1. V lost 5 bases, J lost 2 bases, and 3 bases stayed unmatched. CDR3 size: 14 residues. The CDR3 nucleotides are TGTGCCAGCAGTCAAGGGGGCCCCTACAATGAGCAGTTCTTC. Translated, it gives CASSQGGPYNEQFF.

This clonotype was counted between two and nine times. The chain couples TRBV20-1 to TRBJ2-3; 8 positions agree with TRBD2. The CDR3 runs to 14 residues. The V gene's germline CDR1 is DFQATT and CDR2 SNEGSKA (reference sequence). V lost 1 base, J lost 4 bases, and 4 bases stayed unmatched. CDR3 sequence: CSARAGGRADTQYF. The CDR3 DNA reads TGCAGTGCTAGAGCGGGGGGGCGCGCAGATACGCAGTATTTT.

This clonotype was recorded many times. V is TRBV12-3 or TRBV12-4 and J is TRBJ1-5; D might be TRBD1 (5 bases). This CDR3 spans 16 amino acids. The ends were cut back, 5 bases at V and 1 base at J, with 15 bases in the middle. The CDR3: CASSPSGGTSNQPQHF. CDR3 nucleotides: TGTGCCAGCAGTCCCTCGGGGGGGACGAGCAATCAGCCCCAGCATTTT.

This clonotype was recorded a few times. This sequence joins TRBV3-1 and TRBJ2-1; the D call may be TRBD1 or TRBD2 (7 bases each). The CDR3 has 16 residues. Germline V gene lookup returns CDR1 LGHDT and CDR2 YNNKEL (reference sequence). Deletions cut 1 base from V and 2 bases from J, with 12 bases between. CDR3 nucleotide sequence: TGTGCCAGCAGCCAAGCAGGGGGGGTCCCCTACAATGAGCAGTTCTTC. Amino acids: CASSQAGGVPYNEQFF.

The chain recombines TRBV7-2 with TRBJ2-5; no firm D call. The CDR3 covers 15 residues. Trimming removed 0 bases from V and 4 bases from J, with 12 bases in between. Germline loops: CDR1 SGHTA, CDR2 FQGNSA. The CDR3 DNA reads TGTGCCAGCAGCTTAGCTTGGACCCCCCGAGAGACCCAGTACTTC. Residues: CASSLAWTPRETQYF.

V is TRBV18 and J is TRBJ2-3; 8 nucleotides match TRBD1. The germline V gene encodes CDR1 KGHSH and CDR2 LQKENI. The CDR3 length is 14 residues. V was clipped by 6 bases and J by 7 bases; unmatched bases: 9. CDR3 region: CASSPTGGGNTQYF. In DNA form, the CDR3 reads TGTGCCAGCTCGCCCACAGGGGGAGGAAATACGCAGTATTTT.

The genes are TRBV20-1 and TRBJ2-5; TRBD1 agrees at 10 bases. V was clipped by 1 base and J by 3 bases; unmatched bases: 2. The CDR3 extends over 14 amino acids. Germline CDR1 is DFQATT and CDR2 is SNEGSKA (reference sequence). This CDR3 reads CSARVGTGEETQYF. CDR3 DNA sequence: TGCAGTGCTAGAGTAGGGACAGGGGAAGAGACCCAGTACTTC.